This entry describes one T cell receptor beta chain. Its cognate antigen is unknown. The germline V gene encodes CDR1 SEHNR and CDR2 FQNEAQ (reference sequence). The CDR3 contains 13 residues. V shed 5 bases, J shed 8 bases, and the junction held 8 bases outside the gene matches. The authors made TCR beta libraries by quantitative 5'-RACE with molecular barcodes. TCRdb ran MiXCR on the 5' RACE reads and lists one entry per CDR3 protein. The repertoire holds around 130,000 distinct CDR3 sequences, with 17% as singletons. The sample originates from a study of CD8 T cells in ankylosing spondylitis. Study-level points and caveats: Seemingly characteristic of ankylosing spondylitis blood was a TCR beta motif consisting of under ten highly homologous variants. In the blood and synovial fluid of reactive arthritis, some motif variants had been previously reported. As reported, disease-linked clones showed significant enrichment in matched ankylosing spondylitis synovial fluid.

The source material was blood, either unsorted or a sorted T cell fraction (not recorded which). The sequence came from a male donor with ankylosing spondylitis. The rearrangement joins TRBV7-9 to TRBJ1-1; the match to TRBD1 covers 7 bases. The chain's CDR3 is CASSAWDSVEAFF. DNA of the CDR3: TGTGCCAGCAGCGCCTGGGACAGCGTAGAAGCTTTCTTT.